These 20 T cell receptor beta chains share one sample of origin, sequenced in a study of T cell responses to AZD1222 COVID-19 vaccine. Method: immunoSEQ multiplex PCR; TCRdb's copy keeps in-frame clones and lacks some. The sample shows about 150,000 clones, approximately 90% of them seen only once. The source was peripheral blood, collected 28 days after the second AZD1222 dose. The receptors here all came from an adult who received the AZD1222 COVID-19 vaccine.

The J gene is TRBJ2-7, the V gene TRBV5-4, with D maybe TRBD2 (5 bases). V was pared by 4 bases and J by 4 bases, with 18 bases between. The germline V gene has CDR1 SGHNT and CDR2 YYREEE (reference sequence). The CDR3 sequence is 15 residues long. In DNA, the CDR3 is TGTGCCAGCAGCCTCCTGAGGGAGCAGAGATACGAGCAGTACTTC. Translated, it gives CASSLLREQRYEQYF.

The CDR3 DNA reads TGTGCCAGCAGCGAGGCGGCGGTCGGGAGGGTGGCAGATACGCAGTATTTT. Protein sequence: CASSEAAVGRVADTQYF. J is TRBJ2-3 and V is TRBV7-6; 8 bases line up with TRBD2. J was trimmed by 4 bases and V by 5 bases; bases with no gene match: 14. This CDR3 is built from 17 residues. Germline V lookup: CDR1 SGHVS, CDR2 FNYEAQ. The whole variable domain, remainder taken from reference TRBV7-6 and TRBJ2-3, is GAGVSQSPRYKVTKRGQDVALRCDPISGHVSLYWYRQALGQGPEFLTYFNYEAQQDKSGLPNDRFSAERPEGSISTLTIQRTEQRDSAMYRCASSEAAVGRVADTQYFGPGTRLTVL.

The rearrangement links TRBV19 to TRBJ1-1; D is perhaps TRBD1 (5 bases). V lost 3 bases and J 1 base, leaving 9 bases between the germline ends. The CDR3 contains 14 residues. Germline-derived CDR1 and CDR2 are LNHDA and SQIVND (reference sequence). The DNA for the CDR3 is TGTGCCAGTAGTATTGGGGGGGAGAACACTGAAGCTTTCTTT. Translation gives CASSIGGENTEAFF.

V gene TRBV7-9 combines with J gene TRBJ1-2; a possible D gene is TRBD1 (6 bases). Trimming left V 0 bases short and J 7 bases short, with 15 bases between. Germline V gene data show CDR1 as SEHNR and CDR2 as FQNEAQ (reference sequence). This CDR3 comprises 15 residues. CDR3 loop: CASSLAAGEGGGYTF. CDR3 nucleotides: TGTGCCAGCAGCTTAGCCGCAGGGGAAGGGGGTGGCTACACCTTC.

The chain combines TRBV7-9 with TRBJ1-1, with a weak D call TRBD1 (6 bases). V was pared by 2 bases and J by 4 bases, with 17 bases between. This CDR3 spans 16 amino acids. Germline lookup yields CDR1 SEHNR and CDR2 FQNEAQ (reference sequence). CDR3 in DNA: TGTGCCAGCAGCTTATTTCCCGCAGGGGAGGGCACTGAAGCTTTCTTT. Its protein product is CASSLFPAGEGTEAFF.

The J gene is TRBJ2-3, the V gene TRBV6-5; no reliable D call. Germline V gene sequence: CDR1 MNHEY, CDR2 SVGAGI. The CDR3 is 12 amino acids. V gave up 5 bases and J gave up 5 bases, with 8 bases separating them. CDR3 amino acids: CASSMYGDTQYF. In nucleotides, the CDR3 is TGTGCCAGCAGTATGTATGGAGATACGCAGTATTTT.

This clone was seen a handful of times. The chain uses TRBV18 and TRBJ1-2; D might be TRBD1 (5 bases). V gave up 4 bases and J gave up 0 bases, with 12 bases separating them. The germline gives CDR1 KGHSH, CDR2 LQKENI. The length of the CDR3 is 15 residues. The CDR3, as DNA: TGTGCCAGCTCACGGGAGGGGAAAGCTAACTATGGCTACACCTTC. Amino acids: CASSREGKANYGYTF.

CDR3 residues: CASGLQGSGNTIYF. DNA for the CDR3: TGTGCCAGCGGCTTGCAGGGCTCTGGAAACACCATATATTTT. The chain combines TRBV27 with TRBJ1-3, with a weak D call TRBD1 (5 bases). The CDR3 is 14 amino acids. Trimming stripped 8 bases from V and 0 bases from J, with 11 bases between. Germline-derived CDR1 and CDR2 are MNHEY and SMNVEV (reference sequence).

The V call is TRBV7-9, the J call TRBJ2-5, with 7 bases lining up with TRBD1. V was clipped by 5 bases and J by 2 bases; unmatched bases: 5. This CDR3 comprises 14 residues. Germline V lookup: CDR1 SEHNR, CDR2 FQNEAQ (reference sequence). The CDR3 loop reads CASSTGVGQETQYF. For the CDR3, the DNA is TGTGCCAGCAGCACAGGGGTAGGGCAAGAGACCCAGTACTTC.

This clone was found a few times. V gene TRBV6-8 combines with J gene TRBJ1-2, with 10 bases matching TRBD1. Trimming cost V 2 bases and J 2 bases; bases outside gene matches: 14. The CDR3 is 19 amino acids. The V gene's germline CDR1 is MNHGY and CDR2 SAAAGT. This CDR3 reads CASSYDSGTGEERNYGYTF. The CDR3 bases are TGTGCCAGCAGTTACGACTCCGGGACAGGGGAAGAGCGAAACTATGGCTACACCTTC.

The genes are TRBV5-8 and TRBJ2-5, with 8 bases aligning to TRBD1. The V gene end was trimmed by 4 bases and the J gene end by 3 bases; junction bases not matched to a gene: 5. The CDR3 runs to 14 residues. The germline gives CDR1 SGHTS, CDR2 YDEGEE. The CDR3 sequence is CASSPMDREETQYF. The CDR3 DNA is TGTGCCAGCAGCCCGATGGACAGGGAAGAGACCCAGTACTTC.

The rearrangement joins TRBV24-1 to TRBJ2-3; 9 bases agree with TRBD2. Germline V gene lookup returns CDR1 KGHDR and CDR2 SFDVKD. Germline trimming cut 3 bases from V and 0 bases from J; bases unmatched to any gene: 6. This CDR3 spans 17 amino acids. The CDR3 here is CATSDIPTSGSTDTQYF. CDR3 DNA sequence: TGTGCCACCAGTGATATACCTACTAGCGGGAGCACAGATACGCAGTATTTT.

The chain combines TRBV28 with TRBJ1-1; D ambiguous. Germline lookup yields CDR1 MDHEN and CDR2 SYDVKM. V gave up 6 bases and J gave up 3 bases, with 14 bases separating them. This CDR3 is built from 14 residues. CDR3 in amino acids: CASRPVDTDTEAFF. DNA for the CDR3: TGTGCCAGCAGGCCGGTAGACACTGACACTGAAGCTTTCTTT.

The chain employs TRBV10-1 and TRBJ1-1, with 7 positions matching TRBD1. The CDR3 covers 14 residues. Trimming cost V 5 bases and J 3 bases; bases outside gene matches: 6. Germline-derived CDR1 and CDR2 are WNHNN and SYGVQD (reference sequence). The DNA of the CDR3 is TGCGCCAGCAGTCGAGGGGGCATGGACACTGAAGCTTTCTTT. Translated, it gives CASSRGGMDTEAFF.

This clone has just one count. The chain recombines TRBV12-3 or TRBV12-4 with TRBJ1-2, with D hard to call. The CDR3 has 13 residues. V dropped 5 bases and J dropped 4 bases, with 11 bases sitting between them. The chain's CDR3 is CASSPRRVYGYTF. DNA for the CDR3: TGTGCCAGCAGTCCCCGGAGGGTCTATGGCTACACCTTC.

The gene calls are TRBV7-9 and TRBJ1-1; D is unresolved. This CDR3 is 14 amino acids long. Trimming took 3 bases from V and 0 from J, leaving 8 bases between them. Germline V gene data show CDR1 as SEHNR and CDR2 as FQNEAQ (reference sequence). As DNA, the CDR3 is TGTGCCAGCAGCTTCCGGGGAATGAACACTGAAGCTTTCTTT. Its translation is CASSFRGMNTEAFF.

The rearrangement links TRBV6-2 or TRBV6-3 to TRBJ2-7; 8 bases line up with TRBD2. CDR1 and CDR2 from the germline V gene are MNHEY and SVGEGT. The CDR3 has 17 amino acids. V gave up 0 bases and J gave up 9 bases; unmatched junction bases: 16. CDR3 DNA: TGTGCCAGCAGTTACTCGATCGGGGCTAGCGGGCCGAAGGGGCAGTACTTC. Its protein product is CASSYSIGASGPKGQYF.

The CDR3 protein is CASRPDRWSQPQHF. The CDR3 bases are TGTGCCAGCAGACCAGACAGGTGGAGTCAGCCCCAGCATTTT. The chain couples TRBV6-5 to TRBJ1-5; perhaps TRBD1 as D (6 bases). The V end was cut by 6 bases, the J end by 6 bases, with 15 bases between. Germline V gene sequence: CDR1 MNHEY, CDR2 SVGAGI. The CDR3 is 14 residues long.

The chain carries TRBV5-8 and TRBJ1-1; 8 bases agree with TRBD1. Germline CDR1 and CDR2: SGHTS and YDEGEE. The V and J ends lost 3 bases and 8 bases, in that order; junction bases with no gene match: 3. The CDR3 totals 12 residues. Written as DNA, the CDR3 is TGTGCCAGCAGCTCCAGGGACAGGGAAGCTTTCTTT. Protein: CASSSRDREAFF.

The genes are TRBV7-9 and TRBJ1-4, with D hard to call. V gave up 3 bases and J gave up 4 bases, with 12 bases separating them. CDR1 is SEHNR and CDR2 is FQNEAQ in the germline V gene (reference sequence). The CDR3 sequence is 15 residues long. The CDR3 region is CASSFVQSLNEKLFF. The CDR3 DNA sequence: TGTGCCAGCAGCTTTGTCCAGAGCCTTAATGAAAAACTGTTTTTT.